These T cell receptor beta chains were read from a single sample in a study of PD-L1 blockade in urothelial cancer. Assay: immunoSEQ multiplex PCR; the TCRdb copy retains only in-frame clones and omits some. The sample includes about 45,000 clones, approximately 88% of them seen just once. Sequenced material: PBMCs, taken around atezolizumab (anti-PD-L1) treatment. The receptor source for this set is an elderly man with urothelial cancer. Both conserved end residues are part of each CDR3. Clone size is not always given. Where it is, it says once, few, many or a class for expanded clones.

v_call clone_size cdr3_aa
TRBV5-1 . CASSFGEGNEQFF
TRBV30 once CAWSVGQNTEAFF
TRBV18 . CASSPREKGANEKLFF
TRBV2 . CASSISGLTDTQYF
TRBV27 . CASSSSGRSSDTQYF
TRBV4-1 . CASSLQGNQPQHF
TRBV2 . CASNLEPTAATEAFF
TRBV5-1 once CASRRSSGSPSYEQYF
TRBV6-5 . CASRETVTSYEQYF
TRBV19 . CASSTRVSEAFF
TRBV2 . CASRAGTSQPQHF
TRBV5-1 . CASSPDRVGQETQYF
TRBV2 once CASREGQPGKTQYF
TRBV14 . CASSQDLAETGRNEQFF
TRBV6-5 . CASGPAGGVSQPQHF
TRBV5-1 . CASSLSGEGLGYTF
TRBV6-1 . CASSQQGAIYEQYF
TRBV21-1 . CASSKAPSYEQYF
TRBV2 . CASSERSGGSYEQYF
TRBV18 . CASSGLGTGGSNEQYF
TRBV7-2 . CASSLLGNTGELFF
TRBV7-9 . CASSLAGVTTETQYF
TRBV5-5 . CASSPGVAGNQETQYF
TRBV7-8 . CASSTIAVRGETQYF
TRBV12-5 . CASGLGTSGGDEQFF
TRBV28 . CASSSRGLAGHNEQFF
TRBV19 . CASSIYSGLNNEQFF
TRBV4-3 . CASSQDLSGGRNTIYF
TRBV6-5 . CASSPTGPFSPLHF